The clone carrying this T cell receptor beta chain was observed a handful of times. The CDR3 is 12 residues long. Trimming removed 5 bases at V and 5 bases at J, with 7 bases between. CDR1 is LNHDA, CDR2 SQIVND, per germline (reference sequence). The assay was immunoSEQ multiplex PCR, and TCRdb's table has in-frame clones only and misses some. The sample yields 2,500 to 3,500 clones, more than 25% seen once. These data belong to a study of T cells in localized non-small cell lung cancer. This chain links TRBV19 with TRBJ2-1; D ambiguous. This specimen consisted of lung tumor tissue, obtained before any cancer treatment. The receptor was isolated from an older female donor with stage II squamous cell lung carcinoma. CDR3 sequence (DNA): TGTGCCAGTAGTCCAGGTAACAATGAGCAGTTCTTC. Its translation: CASSPGNNEQFF.